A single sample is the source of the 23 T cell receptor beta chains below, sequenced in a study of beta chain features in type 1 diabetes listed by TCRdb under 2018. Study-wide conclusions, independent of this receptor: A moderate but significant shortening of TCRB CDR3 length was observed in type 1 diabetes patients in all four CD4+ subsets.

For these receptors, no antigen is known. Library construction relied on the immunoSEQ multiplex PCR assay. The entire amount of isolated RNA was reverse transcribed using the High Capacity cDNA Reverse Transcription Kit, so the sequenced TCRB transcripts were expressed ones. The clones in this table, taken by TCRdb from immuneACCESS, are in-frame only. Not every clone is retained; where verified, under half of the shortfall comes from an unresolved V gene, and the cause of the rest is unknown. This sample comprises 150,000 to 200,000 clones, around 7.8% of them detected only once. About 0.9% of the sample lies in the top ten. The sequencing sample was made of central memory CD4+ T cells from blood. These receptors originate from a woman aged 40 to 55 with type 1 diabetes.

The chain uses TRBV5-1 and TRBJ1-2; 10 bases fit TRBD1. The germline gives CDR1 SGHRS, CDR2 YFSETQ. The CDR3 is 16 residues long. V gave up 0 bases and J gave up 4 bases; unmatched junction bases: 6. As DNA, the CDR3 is TGCGCCAGCAGCTTGGGAGTCCGGGACAGGGGCTATGGCTACACCTTC. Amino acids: CASSLGVRDRGYGYTF.

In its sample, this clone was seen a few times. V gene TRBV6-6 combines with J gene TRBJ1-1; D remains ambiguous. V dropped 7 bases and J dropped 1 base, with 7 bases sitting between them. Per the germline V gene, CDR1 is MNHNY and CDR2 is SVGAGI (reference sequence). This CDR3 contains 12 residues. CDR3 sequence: CASKRRNTEAFF. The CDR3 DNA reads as TGTGCCAGCAAACGGAGGAACACTGAAGCTTTCTTT.

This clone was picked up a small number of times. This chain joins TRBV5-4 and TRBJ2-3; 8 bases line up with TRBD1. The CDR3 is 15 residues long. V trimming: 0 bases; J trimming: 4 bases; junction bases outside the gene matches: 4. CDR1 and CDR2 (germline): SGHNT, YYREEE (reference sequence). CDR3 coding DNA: TGTGCCAGCAGCTTGGACAGGGGGAGCGCAGATACGCAGTATTTT. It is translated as CASSLDRGSADTQYF.

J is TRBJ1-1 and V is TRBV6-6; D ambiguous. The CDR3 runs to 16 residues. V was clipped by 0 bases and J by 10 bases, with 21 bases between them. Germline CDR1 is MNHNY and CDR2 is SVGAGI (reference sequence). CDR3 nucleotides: TGTGCCAGCAGTTACTCAGCTTACAGCCAAACACCTGGAGCTTTCTTT. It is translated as CASSYSAYSQTPGAFF.

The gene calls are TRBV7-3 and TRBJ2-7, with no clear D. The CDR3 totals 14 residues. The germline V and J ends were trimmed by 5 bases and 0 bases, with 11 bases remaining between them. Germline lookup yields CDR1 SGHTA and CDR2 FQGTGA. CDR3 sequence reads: CASSPRLISYEQYF. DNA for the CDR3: TGTGCCAGCAGCCCCCGACTGATCTCCTACGAGCAGTACTTC.

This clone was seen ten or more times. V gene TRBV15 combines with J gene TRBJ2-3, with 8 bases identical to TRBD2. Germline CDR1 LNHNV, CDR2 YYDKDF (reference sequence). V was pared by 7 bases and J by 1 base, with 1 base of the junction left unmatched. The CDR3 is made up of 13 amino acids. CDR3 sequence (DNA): TGTGCCACCACACTAGCGGGCACAGATACGCAGTATTTT. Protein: CATTLAGTDTQYF.

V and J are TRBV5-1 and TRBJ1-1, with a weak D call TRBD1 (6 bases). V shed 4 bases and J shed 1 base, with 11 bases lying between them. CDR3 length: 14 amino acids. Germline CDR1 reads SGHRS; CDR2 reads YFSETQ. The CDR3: CASSVGQPNTEAFF. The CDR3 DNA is TGCGCCAGCAGCGTTGGACAGCCGAACACTGAAGCTTTCTTT.

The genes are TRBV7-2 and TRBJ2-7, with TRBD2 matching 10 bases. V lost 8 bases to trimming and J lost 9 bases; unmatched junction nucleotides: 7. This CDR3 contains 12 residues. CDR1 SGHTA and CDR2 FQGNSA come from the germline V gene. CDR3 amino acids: CASGLAGDRQYF. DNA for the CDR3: TGTGCCAGCGGGCTAGCGGGAGATAGGCAGTACTTC.

The CDR3, as DNA: TGTGCCAGCAGCGTGGACAGGGGGCAAGCTTTCTTT. Translating gives CASSVDRGQAFF. The V gene is TRBV9, the J gene TRBJ1-1, with 11 bases identical to TRBD1. The V gene's germline CDR1 is SGDLS and CDR2 YYNGEE. V was pared by 2 bases and J by 9 bases, with 0 bases of the junction left unmatched. CDR3 length: 12 amino acids.

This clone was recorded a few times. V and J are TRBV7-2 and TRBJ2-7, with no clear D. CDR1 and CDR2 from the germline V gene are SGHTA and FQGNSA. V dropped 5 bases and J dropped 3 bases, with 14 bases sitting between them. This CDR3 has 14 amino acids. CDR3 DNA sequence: TGTGCCAGCAGCGCATATCGAGAGGTCTACGAGCAGTACTTC. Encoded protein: CASSAYREVYEQYF.

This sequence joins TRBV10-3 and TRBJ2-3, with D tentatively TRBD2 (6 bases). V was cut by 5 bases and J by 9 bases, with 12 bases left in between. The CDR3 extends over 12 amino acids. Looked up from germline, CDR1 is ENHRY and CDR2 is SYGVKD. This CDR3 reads CAISRSGETQYF. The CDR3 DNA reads TGTGCCATCAGTCGTAGCGGTGAGACGCAGTATTTT.

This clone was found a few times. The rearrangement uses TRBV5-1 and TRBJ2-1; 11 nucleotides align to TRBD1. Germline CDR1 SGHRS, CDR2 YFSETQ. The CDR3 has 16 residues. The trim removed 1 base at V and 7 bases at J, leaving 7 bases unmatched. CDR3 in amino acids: CASSLFRTGGMNEQFF. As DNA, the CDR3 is TGCGCCAGCAGCTTGTTTAGGACAGGGGGCATGAATGAGCAGTTCTTC.

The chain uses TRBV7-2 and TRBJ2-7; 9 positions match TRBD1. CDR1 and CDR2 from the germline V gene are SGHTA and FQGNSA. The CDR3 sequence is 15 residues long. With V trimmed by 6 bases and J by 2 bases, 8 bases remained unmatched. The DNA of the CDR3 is TGTGCCAGCAGGCGACCGGGACAGGGCACCTACGAGCAGTACTTC. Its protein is CASRRPGQGTYEQYF.

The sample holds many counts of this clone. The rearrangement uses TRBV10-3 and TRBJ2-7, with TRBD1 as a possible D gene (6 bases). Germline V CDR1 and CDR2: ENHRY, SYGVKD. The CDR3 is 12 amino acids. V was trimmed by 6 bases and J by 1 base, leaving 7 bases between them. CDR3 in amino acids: CAISTGSYEQYF. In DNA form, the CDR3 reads TGTGCCATCAGCACAGGGTCCTACGAGCAGTACTTC.

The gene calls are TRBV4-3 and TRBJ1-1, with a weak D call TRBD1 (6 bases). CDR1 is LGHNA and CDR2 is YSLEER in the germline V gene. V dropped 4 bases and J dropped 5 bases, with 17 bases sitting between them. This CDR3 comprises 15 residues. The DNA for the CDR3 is TGCGCCAGCAGCCCCCAACAGGGAGTCAGGACTGAAGCTTTCTTT. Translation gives CASSPQQGVRTEAFF.

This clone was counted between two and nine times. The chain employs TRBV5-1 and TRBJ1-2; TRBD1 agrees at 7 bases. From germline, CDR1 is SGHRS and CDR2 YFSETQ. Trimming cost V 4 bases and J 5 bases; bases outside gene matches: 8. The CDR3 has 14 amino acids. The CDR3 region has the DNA TGCGCCAGCAGCAACACCGGGACAGTTTATGGCTACACCTTC. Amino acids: CASSNTGTVYGYTF.

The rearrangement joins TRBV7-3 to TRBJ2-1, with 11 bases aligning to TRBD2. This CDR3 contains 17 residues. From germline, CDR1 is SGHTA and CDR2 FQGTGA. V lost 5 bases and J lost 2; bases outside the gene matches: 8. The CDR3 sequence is CASSIKGTSGAYNEQFF. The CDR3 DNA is TGTGCCAGCAGCATTAAAGGGACTAGCGGAGCCTACAATGAGCAGTTCTTC.

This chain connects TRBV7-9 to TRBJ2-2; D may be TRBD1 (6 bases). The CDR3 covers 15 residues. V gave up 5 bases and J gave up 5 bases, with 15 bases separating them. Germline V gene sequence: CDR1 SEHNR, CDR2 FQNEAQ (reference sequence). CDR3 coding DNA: TGTGCCAGCAGCCTCCGCAGGGGTGGAACCGGGGAGCTGTTTTTT. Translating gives CASSLRRGGTGELFF.

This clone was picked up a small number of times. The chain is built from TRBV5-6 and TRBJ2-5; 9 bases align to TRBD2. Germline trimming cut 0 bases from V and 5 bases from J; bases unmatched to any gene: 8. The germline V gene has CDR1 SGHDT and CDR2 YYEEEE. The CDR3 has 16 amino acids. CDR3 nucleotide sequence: TGTGCCAGCAGCTTGGGGATGACTAGCGGTTGGGAGACCCAGTACTTC. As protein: CASSLGMTSGWETQYF.

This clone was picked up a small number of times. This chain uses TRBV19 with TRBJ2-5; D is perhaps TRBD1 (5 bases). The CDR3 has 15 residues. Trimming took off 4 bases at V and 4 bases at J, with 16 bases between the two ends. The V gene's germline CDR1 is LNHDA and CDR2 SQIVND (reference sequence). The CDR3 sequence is CASSRRPNRRETQYF. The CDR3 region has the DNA TGTGCCAGTAGTAGACGGCCCAACAGGCGAGAGACCCAGTACTTC.

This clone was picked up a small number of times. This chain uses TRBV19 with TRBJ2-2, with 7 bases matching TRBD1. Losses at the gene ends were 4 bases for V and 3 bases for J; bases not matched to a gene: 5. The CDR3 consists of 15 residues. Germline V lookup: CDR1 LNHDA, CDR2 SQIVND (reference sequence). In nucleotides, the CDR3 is TGTGCCAGTAGTACACCGGGACAGCACACCGGGGAGCTGTTTTTT. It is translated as CASSTPGQHTGELFF.

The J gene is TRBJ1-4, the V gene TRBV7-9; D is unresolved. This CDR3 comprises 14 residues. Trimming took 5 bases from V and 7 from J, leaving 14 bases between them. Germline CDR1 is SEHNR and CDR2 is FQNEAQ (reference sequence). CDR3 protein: CASSGLDGGEKLFF. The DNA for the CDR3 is TGTGCCAGCAGCGGCCTGGATGGAGGTGAAAAACTGTTTTTT.

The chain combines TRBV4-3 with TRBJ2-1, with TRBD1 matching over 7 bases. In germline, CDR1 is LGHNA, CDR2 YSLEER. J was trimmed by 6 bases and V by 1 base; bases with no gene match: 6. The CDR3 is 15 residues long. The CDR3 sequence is CASSQGRGNGNEQFF. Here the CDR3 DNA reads TGCGCCAGCAGCCAAGGCAGGGGGAATGGCAATGAGCAGTTCTTC.